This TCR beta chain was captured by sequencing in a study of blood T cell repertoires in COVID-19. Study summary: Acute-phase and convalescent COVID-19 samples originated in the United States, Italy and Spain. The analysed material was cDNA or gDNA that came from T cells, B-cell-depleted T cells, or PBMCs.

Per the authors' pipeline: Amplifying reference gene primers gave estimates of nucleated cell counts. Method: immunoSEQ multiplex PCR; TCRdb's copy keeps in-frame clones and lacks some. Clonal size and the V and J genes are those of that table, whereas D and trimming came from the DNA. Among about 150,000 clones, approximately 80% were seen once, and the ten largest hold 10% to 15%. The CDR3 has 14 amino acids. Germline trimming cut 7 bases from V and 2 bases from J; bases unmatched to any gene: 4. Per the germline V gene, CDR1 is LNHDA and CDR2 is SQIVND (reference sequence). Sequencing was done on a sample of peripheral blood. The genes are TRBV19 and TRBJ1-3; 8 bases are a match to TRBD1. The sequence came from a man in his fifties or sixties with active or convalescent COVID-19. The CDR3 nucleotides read TGTGCCAGTATTGAGACAGGGGCTGGAAACACCATATATTTT. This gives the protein CASIETGAGNTIYF.